Presented here are 13 T cell receptor beta chains from one specimen sequenced in a study of T cells in localized non-small cell lung cancer. Produced via immunoSEQ multiplex PCR; TCRdb's table is partial and in-frame only. The data show 970 or so clones, 20% to 25% seen once. Sequencing used normal lung tissue next to the tumor, obtained before any cancer treatment. All receptors derive from a male donor aged 60 or over with stage I lung adenocarcinoma.

The rearrangement uses TRBV29-1 and TRBJ1-5; D remains unclear. Between the trimmed V and J ends, which lost 7 bases and 2 bases, there was a span of 15 bases. In germline, CDR1 is SQVTM, CDR2 ANQGSEA. This CDR3 has 14 residues. The CDR3 protein is CSASWGRGNQPQHF. The CDR3 bases are TGCAGCGCCTCCTGGGGTCGGGGCAATCAGCCCCAGCATTTT.

This clone showed up just a few times. The junction and the germline gene differ at one end; a read error may be behind it. CDR3: CATSDRGKGEAFF. The CDR3 nucleotides read TGTGCCACCAGCGACAGGGGAAAGGGTGAAGCTTTCTTT. This chain joins TRBV9 and TRBJ1-1; TRBD1 aligns across 8 bases. CDR1 is SGDLS and CDR2 is YYNGEE in the germline V gene. CDR3 length equals 13 residues.

This clone was found a few times. The CDR3 bases are TGTGCCAGCAGCTTAGGAGGGGCTGATGAAAAACTGTTTTTT. Its translation: CASSLGGADEKLFF. The chain couples TRBV11-3 to TRBJ1-4; possibly TRBD1 for D (5 bases). V dropped 1 base and J dropped 6 bases, with 9 bases sitting between them. The CDR3 covers 14 residues. CDR1 and CDR2 (germline): SGHNT, YENEEA.

By proportion, this clone is medium-sized. V is TRBV11-3 and J is TRBJ2-1; the D gene is possibly TRBD2 (5 bases). Germline values: CDR1 SGHNT, CDR2 YENEEA. V was shortened by 2 bases and J by 5 bases, with 19 bases between the two germline ends. The CDR3 sequence is 17 residues long. The CDR3 DNA reads TGTGCCAGCAGCTTACCCCCTTGGCTAGCCACCAACAATGAGCAGTTCTTC. It specifies CASSLPPWLATNNEQFF.

This chain uses TRBV25-1 with TRBJ1-5, with TRBD1 as a possible D gene (5 bases). The CDR3 is 16 amino acids. Germline V gives CDR1 MGHDK, CDR2 SYGVNS. V was pared by 1 base and J by 2 bases, with 12 bases between. CDR3 sequence: CASSESRLGGNQPQHF. The CDR3 nucleotides are TGTGCCAGCAGTGAATCGAGGTTGGGGGGCAATCAGCCCCAGCATTTT.

This chain links TRBV11-3 with TRBJ1-2; possibly TRBD1 for D (5 bases). Between the trimmed V and J ends, which lost 6 bases and 4 bases, there was a span of 18 bases. The CDR3 spans 15 residues. Germline V gene lookup returns CDR1 SGHNT and CDR2 YENEEA. The CDR3 nucleotides are TGTGCCAGCAGACCACCCAGGGTTTACTCCTATGGCTACACCTTC. Protein sequence: CASRPPRVYSYGYTF.

The chain recombines TRBV18 with TRBJ2-7, with TRBD1 matching 8 bases. The CDR3 length is 17 residues. The junction had 15 bases not matched to a gene; V was cut back by 6 bases and J by 2 bases. Germline loops: CDR1 KGHSH, CDR2 LQKENI. CDR3 protein: CASSPDRESDYPYEQYF. CDR3 coding DNA: TGTGCCAGCTCCCCGGACAGGGAATCGGACTACCCCTACGAGCAGTACTTC.

The V and J genes are TRBV16 and TRBJ1-6; 9 bases match TRBD1. CDR1 and CDR2 (germline): KGHSY, FQNENV. The CDR3 is 16 residues long. The V segment lost 0 bases and the J segment 9 bases; nucleotides outside the gene matches: 6. CDR3 sequence: CASSQSGGTGSSPLHF. CDR3 nucleotides: TGTGCCAGCAGCCAATCAGGTGGGACAGGGAGTTCACCCCTCCACTTT.

The chain joins TRBV6-8 to TRBJ2-7; D gene unclear. V was pared by 2 bases and J by 1 base, with 6 bases between. The CDR3 has 13 residues. Per germline, CDR1 MNHGY and CDR2 SAAAGT. The CDR3 DNA reads as TGTGCCAGCAGTTACCAGGCGTCCTACGAGCAGTACTTC. It translates to CASSYQASYEQYF.

This clone is labeled large (0.1 to 1%). The same CDR3 can be traced to other DNA sequences in this sample. The rearrangement links TRBV9 to TRBJ2-5, with 10 bases that match TRBD2. Germline CDR1 reads SGDLS; CDR2 reads YYNGEE. The V segment lost 0 bases and the J segment 4 bases; nucleotides outside the gene matches: 12. This CDR3 is built from 18 residues. The CDR3 protein is CASSVGRRLAGEGETQYF. The DNA of the CDR3 is TGTGCCAGCAGCGTAGGTCGTAGGCTAGCGGGAGAGGGAGAGACCCAGTACTTC.

In its sample, this clone ranks as medium-sized. This chain uses TRBV6-8 with TRBJ2-5; D gene ambiguous. This CDR3 comprises 13 residues. V was trimmed by 1 base and J by 2 bases, leaving 5 bases between them. Germline CDR1 is MNHGY and CDR2 is SAAAGT. The CDR3 nucleotides read TGTGCCAGCAGTTACTTCCTTCAAGAGACCCAGTACTTC. It is translated as CASSYFLQETQYF.

In its sample, this clone ranks as large (0.1 to 1%). The chain combines TRBV28 with TRBJ2-7, with unresolved D. Trimming removed 3 bases at V and 7 bases at J, with 13 bases between. This CDR3 has 13 amino acids. Germline V gene data show CDR1 as MDHEN and CDR2 as SYDVKM. CDR3 DNA sequence: TGTGCCAGCAGTTTCTCTTCTTCCGAGGAGCAGTACTTC. Translating it yields CASSFSSSEEQYF.

The chain carries TRBV11-3 and TRBJ1-1; D gene unclear. The V and J ends lost 2 bases and 1 base respectively, with 8 bases between them. CDR1 is SGHNT and CDR2 is YENEEA in the germline V gene. The CDR3 covers 14 residues. This CDR3 is CASSLTPSNTEAFF. Written as DNA, the CDR3 is TGTGCCAGCAGCTTAACTCCTTCGAACACTGAAGCTTTCTTT.